These 20 T cell receptor beta chains were sequenced from one sample in a study of T cell repertoires in cytomegalovirus infection. TCRdb re-derived calls from the reads in MiXCR, one entry per CDR3 protein. Here the sample spans 160,000 or so distinct CDR3 sequences, about a quarter being singletons. Sequencing input: PBMCs. The source of these receptors is a human donor in good health (CMV status not recorded). Some clones in this sample may be carry-over from other donors' samples.

The rearrangement joins TRBV2 to TRBJ2-7, with D unresolved. CDR1 is SNHLY, CDR2 FYNNEI, per germline. V dropped 3 bases and J dropped 6 bases, with 6 bases sitting between them. The CDR3 runs to 11 residues. In DNA, the CDR3 is TGTGCCAGCAGTGAGTTGGGCGAGCAGTACTTC. This translates into CASSELGEQYF. Complete variable domain (other parts from reference TRBV2 and TRBJ2-7): EPEVTQTPSHQVTQMGQEVILRCVPISNHLYFYWYRQILGQKVEFLVSFYNNEISEKSEIFDDQFSVERPDGSNFTLKIRSTKLEDSAMYFCASSELGEQYFGPGTRLTVT.

This clonotype was counted between two and nine times. The rearrangement links TRBV5-6 to TRBJ2-3; D possibly uses TRBD1 or TRBD2 (5 bases each). The CDR3 is 15 amino acids. Trimming removed 3 bases from V and 0 bases from J, with 11 bases in between. Germline V lookup: CDR1 SGHDT, CDR2 YYEEEE. The CDR3 loop is CASSSGPRSTDTQYF. The CDR3 nucleotides read TGTGCCAGCAGCTCGGGACCTCGAAGCACAGATACGCAGTATTTT. The variable domain in full, with the rest retrieved from reference TRBV5-6 and TRBJ2-3, is DAGVTQSPTHLIKTRGQQVTLRCSPKSGHDTVSWYQQALGQGPQFIFQYYEEEERQRGNFPDRFSGHQFPNYSSELNVNALLLGDSALYLCASSSGPRSTDTQYFGPGTRLTVL.

This clonotype was seen a few times. This chain uses TRBV7-3 with TRBJ1-1, with 11 bases fitting TRBD1. The CDR3 sequence is 16 residues long. With V trimmed by 1 base and J by 3 bases, 4 bases remained unmatched. Germline lookup yields CDR1 SGHTA and CDR2 FQGTGA. The CDR3 bases are TGTGCCAGCAGCTTAATGCCGGGACAGGGGGACACTGAAGCTTTCTTT. Protein: CASSLMPGQGDTEAFF.

This clonotype was recorded at least ten times. The chain carries TRBV28 and TRBJ1-2, with 8 positions matching TRBD1. The V gene end was trimmed by 5 bases and the J gene end by 3 bases; junction bases not matched to a gene: 5. The germline V gene encodes CDR1 MDHEN and CDR2 SYDVKM. The CDR3 runs to 14 residues. This CDR3 reads CASSPSTGDYGYTF. CDR3 DNA: TGTGCCAGCAGTCCCTCGACAGGGGACTATGGCTACACCTTC.

The chain couples TRBV6-5 to TRBJ1-2, with D maybe TRBD1 (6 bases). Germline CDR1 reads MNHEY; CDR2 reads SVGAGI. Trimming left V 6 bases short and J 5 bases short, with 16 bases between. The CDR3 totals 14 residues. The CDR3 reads CASRRTGTPYGYTF. The CDR3 bases are TGTGCCAGCAGGAGGACCGGGACACCTTATGGCTACACCTTC.

This clonotype was seen at least ten times. This chain connects TRBV20-1 to TRBJ1-2; D might be TRBD1 (6 bases). Trimming shortened V by 3 bases and J by 5 bases, and 19 bases separated the two germline ends. Germline V CDR1 and CDR2: DFQATT, SNEGSKA (reference sequence). CDR3 size: 15 residues. CDR3 sequence reads: CSARPTGLAIYGYTF. DNA for the CDR3: TGCAGTGCTAGGCCGACAGGCCTCGCCATTTATGGCTACACCTTC.

V gene TRBV5-4 combines with J gene TRBJ2-3, with D perhaps TRBD2 (6 bases). The germline V gene has CDR1 SGHNT and CDR2 YYREEE (reference sequence). The length of the CDR3 is 16 residues. Trimming left V 0 bases short and J 0 bases short, with 11 bases between. The CDR3 loop is CASSLDGLASTDTQYF. Here the CDR3 DNA reads TGTGCCAGCAGCTTGGACGGGCTAGCGAGCACAGATACGCAGTATTTT.

V usage is TRBV7-2 and J usage is TRBJ1-3; TRBD1 agrees at 8 bases. The CDR3 length is 14 residues. The germline V gene has CDR1 SGHTA and CDR2 FQGNSA. The trim removed 2 bases at V and 8 bases at J, leaving 5 bases unmatched. The CDR3 loop is CASSLQGARDTIYF. In DNA form, the CDR3 reads TGTGCCAGCAGCTTACAGGGGGCTCGGGACACCATATATTTT.

CDR3 DNA sequence: TGTGCCACCAGCGAGCGGGCGGACAGCACCGGGGAGCTGTTTTTT. Translating gives CATSERADSTGELFF. V gene TRBV15 combines with J gene TRBJ2-2; D might be TRBD1 or TRBD2, each matching 6 bases. This CDR3 is built from 15 residues. Trimming took off 5 bases at V and 4 bases at J, with 14 bases between the two ends. Germline V gene lookup returns CDR1 LNHNV and CDR2 YYDKDF (reference sequence).

This clonotype was seen many times. This CDR3 reads CASSPLTESSYNEQFF. The CDR3 nucleotides are TGTGCCAGCAGCCCCTTGACCGAGAGCTCCTACAATGAGCAGTTCTTC. This sequence joins TRBV7-3 and TRBJ2-1, with D hard to call. The germline V and J ends were trimmed by 5 bases and 0 bases, with 14 bases remaining between them. CDR3 length: 16 residues. Germline loops: CDR1 SGHTA, CDR2 FQGTGA.

This clonotype was picked up a small number of times. The chain recombines TRBV20-1 with TRBJ1-1, with D unresolved. The germline V and J ends were trimmed by 3 bases and 5 bases, with 16 bases remaining between them. Per germline, CDR1 DFQATT and CDR2 SNEGSKA (reference sequence). This CDR3 spans 14 amino acids. CDR3 sequence reads: CSASLKGMGTEAFF. The CDR3 coding sequence is TGCAGTGCTAGCCTAAAGGGAATGGGAACTGAAGCTTTCTTT.

This clonotype occurred many times. The V and J genes are TRBV7-2 and TRBJ2-7, with D maybe TRBD2 (6 bases). CDR1 is SGHTA and CDR2 is FQGNSA in the germline V gene. V was pared by 5 bases and J by 2 bases, with 16 bases between. The length of the CDR3 is 15 residues. This CDR3 is CASSPGAGRTYEQYF. Written as DNA, the CDR3 is TGTGCCAGCAGCCCCGGGGCGGGGCGAACCTACGAGCAGTACTTC. Variable domain in full (rest from reference TRBV7-2 and TRBJ2-7): GAGVSQSPSNKVTEKGKDVELRCDPISGHTALYWYRQSLGQGLEFLIYFQGNSAPDKSGLPSDRFSAERTGGSVSTLTIQRTQQEDSAVYLCASSPGAGRTYEQYFGPGTRLTVT.

This clonotype was detected a few times. The chain couples TRBV20-1 to TRBJ2-7, with 8 bases aligning to TRBD2. Germline CDR1 is DFQATT and CDR2 is SNEGSKA (reference sequence). The CDR3 sequence is 15 residues long. The J segment lost 3 bases and the V segment lost 1 base, leaving 8 bases of the junction unmatched. This CDR3 is CSARGGAGVFYEQYF. CDR3 sequence (DNA): TGCAGTGCTAGAGGAGGAGCGGGGGTATTCTACGAGCAGTACTTC.

This clonotype was detected many times. The chain employs TRBV24-1 and TRBJ2-5; TRBD1 matches 7 bases. Germline V gene data show CDR1 as KGHDR and CDR2 as SFDVKD. The CDR3 covers 16 residues. Germline trimming cut 4 bases from V and 5 bases from J; bases unmatched to any gene: 12. In DNA form, the CDR3 reads TGTGCCACCAGTGACCATGACAGGGCGGAGAGGGAGACCCAGTACTTC. This translates into CATSDHDRAERETQYF.

V gene TRBV7-6 combines with J gene TRBJ2-1; 10 bases are a match to TRBD2. The germline gives CDR1 SGHVS, CDR2 FNYEAQ. This CDR3 region has 16 residues. The trim removed 1 base at V and 7 bases at J, leaving 7 bases unmatched. The CDR3 coding sequence is TGTGCCAGCAGCTTAGGAGCGGGGGGGCCGGGTAATGAGCAGTTCTTC. Residues: CASSLGAGGPGNEQFF.

Of note for this clonotype: It may be a read error: a sequence one base away is much more abundant. CDR3 sequence: CASSLRGTKDTQYF. CDR3 nucleotides: TGTGCCAGCAGCCTCAGGGGTACCAAAGATACGCAGTATTTT. V gene TRBV7-2 combines with J gene TRBJ2-3, with D maybe TRBD1 (6 bases). This CDR3 is built from 14 residues. The germline gives CDR1 SGHTA, CDR2 FQGNSA. Deletions cut 5 bases from V and 5 bases from J, with 14 bases between.

The chain couples TRBV29-1 to TRBJ1-1; TRBD1 matches 12 bases. Germline V gene lookup returns CDR1 SQVTM and CDR2 ANQGSEA. The CDR3 contains 14 residues. Germline trimming cut 7 bases from V and 1 base from J; bases unmatched to any gene: 4. CDR3 sequence reads: CSGRGQGANTEAFF. Here the CDR3 DNA reads TGCAGCGGTAGGGGACAGGGGGCGAACACTGAAGCTTTCTTT.

This clonotype was recorded a few times. The chain is built from TRBV29-1 and TRBJ1-1; 9 bases are a match to TRBD1. J gave up 3 bases and V 7 bases, and 6 bases lay outside the gene matches. In germline, CDR1 is SQVTM, CDR2 ANQGSEA. The CDR3 is 13 residues long. CDR3 nucleotides: TGCAGCGAACGACAGGGGGAGTACACTGAAGCTTTCTTT. Protein sequence: CSERQGEYTEAFF.

A few counts support this clonotype. The gene calls are TRBV28 and TRBJ1-2; tentatively, D is TRBD1 (6 bases). The germline V and J ends were trimmed by 6 bases and 3 bases, with 23 bases remaining between them. Germline V gene lookup returns CDR1 MDHEN and CDR2 SYDVKM. This CDR3 is 17 amino acids long. The CDR3 nucleotides are TGTGCCAGCAGCCTTTCCACCGGGACAAGGAGACACTATGGCTACACCTTC. Residues: CASSLSTGTRRHYGYTF.

This clonotype was counted at least ten times. The J gene is TRBJ2-2, the V gene TRBV7-2; TRBD2 might be the D (6 bases). The CDR3 runs 16 residues. Germline V gene data show CDR1 as SGHTA and CDR2 as FQGNSA. V was shortened by 6 bases and J by 5 bases, with 19 bases between the two germline ends. The CDR3 loop is CASRESGGAGTGELFF. The CDR3, as DNA: TGTGCCAGCAGGGAGTCTGGTGGGGCGGGAACCGGGGAGCTGTTTTTT.